The source of this T cell receptor (beta chain) is a study of identical twins. General study points: Zero-insertion results could be subject to partial confounding by invariant MAIT and iNKT cells. Out-of-frame alpha sequences that twins shared showed excess low generation probability.

With regard to this clonotype: Its antigen is unknown.

The J segment lost 4 bases and the V segment lost 2 bases, leaving 4 bases of the junction unmatched. This CDR3 is built from 15 residues. Germline V lookup: CDR1 MGHDK, CDR2 SYGVNS. cDNA molecules carried unique molecular identifiers, and template switching added a universal primer site. From the 5' RACE reads, TCRdb called clonotypes with MiXCR, one entry per CDR3 protein. The table shows some 1,600,000 distinct CDR3 sequences, with about 32% occurring only once. The V gene is TRBV25-1, the J gene TRBJ2-2; 7 bases are shared with TRBD1. Material: cord blood. This TCR was sampled from a newborn girl in good health. CDR3 amino acids: CASSETGALTGELFF. CDR3 DNA: TGTGCCAGCAGTGAAACAGGGGCGCTCACCGGGGAGCTGTTTTTT.